This TCR beta chain was recovered during a study of control samples from healthy donors and cancer patients (dated by TCRdb to 2019 to 2021). A single count supports this clone. Its antigen is still unknown. No base quality values were provided; no much bigger clone lies one nucleotide off. Reading from cysteine to phenylalanine, the CDR3 counts 15 amino acids. Only CDR3 DNA remains: 45 bases, in frame from the first base. The junction carries 16 bases between V and J, which are trimmed by 5 bases and 5 bases respectively. The germline V gene gives CDR1 as MDHEN and CDR2 as SYDVKM. The library was produced with the immunoSEQ multiplex PCR assay. This is the immuneACCESS table as TCRdb keeps it, with only in-frame sequences that have V and J called. A part of the clones is gone; compared with another copy, unresolved V genes explain less than half, and the rest is unexplained. This sample lists around 190,000 clones; 90% were detected once. The ten largest clones represent over 1.1% of the sample.

In this chain, TRBV28 is recombined with TRBJ1-5; TRBD1 might be the D gene, on 6 matching bases. The sequenced material came from blood. The TCR comes from a woman aged 45-65 years in good health. The CDR3 loop reads CASSAAGEAYQPQHF. The DNA reads TGTGCCAGCAGTGCCGCAGGGGAAGCCTATCAGCCCCAGCATTTT.